Described below is a single T cell receptor (beta chain) sequence and its context. These data originate in a study of blood T cell repertoires in COVID-19. The overall study: Whether acute or convalescent, the COVID-19 samples came from the United States, Italy and Spain.

CDR3 length: 14 residues. The V gene's germline CDR1 is MDHEN and CDR2 SYDVKM. V was clipped by 10 bases and J by 7 bases; unmatched bases: 9. Repertoires were generated with immunoSEQ multiplex PCR, while TCRdb's copy carries only in-frame clones and drops some. The sample has about 100,000 clones; more than 65% are singletons. This clonotype originated in a man in his 70s with active or convalescent COVID-19. Sequencing was done on a sample of peripheral blood. The rearrangement uses TRBV28 and TRBJ2-2; 10 bases align to TRBD1. This chain's CDR3 is CATWTGGTIGELFF. The CDR3 DNA is TGTGCCACCTGGACAGGGGGTACTATCGGGGAGCTGTTTTTT.